The next 12 T cell receptor beta chains were all read from a single sample in a study of vaccination and CD4 T cells after COVID-19. The treatment: approximately 9-day PBMC culture with coronavirus spike peptide pools or control peptides (ViraFEST assay). With the Oncomine TCR Beta short-read assay, DNA from cultured CD4+ T cells was sequenced. TCRdb reanalysed the PCR reads using MiXCR and keeps one entry per CDR3 protein. This sample yields about 20,000 distinct CDR3 sequences, of which 50% to 60% are seen a single time; approximately 10% belongs to the top ten. These receptors have no known antigen. Sequencing used CD4+ T cells from blood, cultured in vitro. These receptors all stem from a human donor who had recovered from COVID-19.

This clonotype was observed a handful of times. CDR3 in DNA: TGTGCCAGCAGTCCGGGGGCCCTGGGGGAGGTGAACACTGAAGCTTTCTTT. This gives the protein CASSPGALGEVNTEAFF. The genes are TRBV27 and TRBJ1-1, with D possibly TRBD1 on 6 matching bases. V was shortened by 5 bases and J by 0 bases, with 19 bases between the two germline ends. CDR1 MNHEY and CDR2 SMNVEV come from the germline V gene (reference sequence). The CDR3 length is 17 residues.

The rearrangement uses TRBV3-1 and TRBJ2-1; D call uncertain. The CDR3 contains 12 residues. V was shortened by 0 bases and J by 6 bases, with 3 bases between the two germline ends. From germline, CDR1 is LGHDT and CDR2 YNNKEL (reference sequence). The CDR3 DNA reads TGTGCCAGCAGCCAAGAACGCAATGAGCAGTTCTTC. This gives the protein CASSQERNEQFF.

The genes are TRBV20-1 and TRBJ2-7, with 9 positions matching TRBD2. Losses at the gene ends were 3 bases for V and 3 bases for J; bases not matched to a gene: 9. Germline values: CDR1 DFQATT, CDR2 SNEGSKA (reference sequence). This CDR3 has 15 amino acids. This chain's CDR3 is CSARKASGINYEQYF. DNA for the CDR3: TGCAGTGCTAGGAAGGCTAGCGGGATCAACTACGAGCAGTACTTC.

The chain couples TRBV6-2 or TRBV6-3 to TRBJ2-7; 14 bases align to TRBD2. There are 20 residues in the CDR3. The V gene end was trimmed by 1 base and the J gene end by 2 bases; junction bases not matched to a gene: 13. Germline V gene data show CDR1 as MNHEY and CDR2 as SVGEGT. The CDR3 reads CASSYYGRLAGGPRPYEQYF. The CDR3 DNA reads as TGTGCCAGCAGTTACTACGGGCGACTAGCGGGAGGGCCCCGGCCCTACGAGCAGTACTTC.

The CDR3 DNA reads TGCGCCAGCAGCAAACTAGCGGGGGAGCAGTACTTC. This sequence encodes CASSKLAGEQYF. The V and J genes are TRBV4-1 and TRBJ2-7; 10 nucleotides match TRBD2. With V trimmed by 5 bases and J by 7 bases, 2 bases remained unmatched. CDR3 length equals 12 residues. Germline V gene lookup returns CDR1 MGHRA and CDR2 YSYEKL.

The rearrangement uses TRBV12-3 or TRBV12-4 and TRBJ1-5; 7 bases map to TRBD1. CDR3 length: 15 residues. V shed 3 bases, J shed 0 bases, and the junction held 2 bases outside the gene matches. This chain's CDR3 is CASSLGQLSNQPQHF. CDR3 sequence (DNA): TGTGCCAGCAGTTTGGGACAGCTTAGCAATCAGCCCCAGCATTTT.

The chain has TRBV9 and TRBJ1-5, with D possibly being TRBD1 (5 bases). The CDR3 loop spans 15 amino acids. The germline gives CDR1 SGDLS, CDR2 YYNGEE. V lost 4 bases and J 4 bases, leaving 15 bases between the germline ends. The CDR3 spells CASSWDGTENQPQHF. The DNA of the CDR3 is TGTGCCAGCAGCTGGGACGGAACAGAAAATCAGCCCCAGCATTTT.

This clonotype was counted a single time. V and J are TRBV19 and TRBJ2-2; TRBD2 aligns across 11 bases. V was clipped by 9 bases and J by 6 bases; unmatched bases: 3. The CDR3 loop spans 13 amino acids. Germline CDR1 is LNHDA and CDR2 is SQIVND (reference sequence). The CDR3 loop reads CASGTSGPGELFF. The CDR3 region has the DNA TGTGCCAGCGGGACTAGCGGCCCCGGGGAGCTGTTTTTT.

There are a few counts of this clonotype. The V gene is TRBV20-1, the J gene TRBJ2-7; 8 bases are shared with TRBD2. The V and J ends lost 4 bases and 2 bases, in that order; junction bases with no gene match: 4. Germline values: CDR1 DFQATT, CDR2 SNEGSKA (reference sequence). This CDR3 is built from 13 residues. In nucleotides, the CDR3 is TGCAGTGCTACGCGGGAGGCCCCCTACGAGCAGTACTTC. It codes for CSATREAPYEQYF.

This clonotype was seen only once. J is TRBJ2-7 and V is TRBV5-1, with 8 bases lining up with TRBD2. Unmatched junction bases numbered 1, after V lost 0 bases and J lost 5 bases. CDR3 length equals 13 residues. CDR1 and CDR2 from the germline V gene are SGHRS and YFSETQ. CDR3 bases: TGCGCCAGCAGCTTGGTAGCGGGGCACGAGCAGTACTTC. This gives the protein CASSLVAGHEQYF.

The rearrangement joins TRBV11-2 to TRBJ1-2, with 7 bases matching TRBD1. The CDR3 is made up of 13 amino acids. Trimming cost V 5 bases and J 7 bases; bases outside gene matches: 7. The V gene's germline CDR1 is SGHAT and CDR2 FQNNGV. In DNA form, the CDR3 reads TGTGCCAGCAGCATCGACAGGGTGGGTGGCTACACCTTC. It yields the protein CASSIDRVGGYTF.

The V and J genes are TRBV7-9 and TRBJ1-5; 8 positions agree with TRBD1. This CDR3 has 15 residues. V was pared by 1 base and J by 8 bases, with 7 bases of the junction left unmatched. Germline CDR1 is SEHNR and CDR2 is FQNEAQ (reference sequence). As DNA, the CDR3 is TGTGCCAGCAGCTTAGGTCCAGGGGGCGGTGAGCCCCAGCATTTT. Translated, it gives CASSLGPGGGEPQHF.